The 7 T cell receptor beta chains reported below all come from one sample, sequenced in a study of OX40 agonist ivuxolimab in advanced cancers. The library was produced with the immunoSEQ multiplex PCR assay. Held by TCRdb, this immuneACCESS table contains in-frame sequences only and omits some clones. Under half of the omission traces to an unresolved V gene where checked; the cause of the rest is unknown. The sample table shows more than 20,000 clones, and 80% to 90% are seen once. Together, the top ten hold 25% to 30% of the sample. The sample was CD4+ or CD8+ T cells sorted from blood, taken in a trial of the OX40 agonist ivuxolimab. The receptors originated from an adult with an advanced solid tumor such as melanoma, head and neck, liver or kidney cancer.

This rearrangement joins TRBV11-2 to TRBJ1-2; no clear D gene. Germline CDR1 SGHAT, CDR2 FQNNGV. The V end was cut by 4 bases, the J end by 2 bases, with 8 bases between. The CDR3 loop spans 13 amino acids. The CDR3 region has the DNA TGTGCCAGCAGCTCGACCGAGAACTATGGCTACACCTTC. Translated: CASSSTENYGYTF.

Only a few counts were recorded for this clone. CDR3 sequence (DNA): TGTGCCAGCACCGCGGGGGGTGGGAGCAATCAGCCCCAGCATTTT. Its translation is CASTAGGGSNQPQHF. The chain links TRBV6-1 to TRBJ1-5, with D maybe TRBD1 (5 bases). V was cut by 7 bases and J by 1 base, with 14 bases left in between. The CDR3 has 15 amino acids. Germline CDR1 reads MNHNS; CDR2 reads SASEGT.

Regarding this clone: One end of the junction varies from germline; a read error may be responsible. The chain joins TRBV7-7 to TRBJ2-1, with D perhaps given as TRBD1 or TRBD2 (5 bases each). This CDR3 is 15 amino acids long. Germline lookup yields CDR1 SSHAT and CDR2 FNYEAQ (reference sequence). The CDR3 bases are TGTGCTAGCAGCCCTAAAATCGGGACGACACGGGAGCAGTTCTTC. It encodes CASSPKIGTTREQFF.

Written as DNA, the CDR3 is TGTGCCAGCAGCCACGAAGAGCAGAGAATTTACACCGGGGAGCTGTTTTTT. As protein: CASSHEEQRIYTGELFF. The rearrangement links TRBV4-2 to TRBJ2-2, with unresolved D. The V end lost 3 bases, the J end lost 3 bases, and 17 bases lay between the germline ends. The CDR3 contains 17 residues. Germline lookup yields CDR1 LGHNA and CDR2 YNFKEQ.

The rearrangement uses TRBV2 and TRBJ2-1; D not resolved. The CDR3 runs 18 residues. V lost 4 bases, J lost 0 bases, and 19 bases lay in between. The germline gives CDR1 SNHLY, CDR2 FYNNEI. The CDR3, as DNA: TGTGCCAGCAGTGGGAACCCTAGTCAAACGAGCTCCTACAATGAGCAGTTCTTC. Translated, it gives CASSGNPSQTSSYNEQFF. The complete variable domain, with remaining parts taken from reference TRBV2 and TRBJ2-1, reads EPEVTQTPSHQVTQMGQEVILRCVPISNHLYFYWYRQILGQKVEFLVSFYNNEISEKSEIFDDQFSVERPDGSNFTLKIRSTKLEDSAMYFCASSGNPSQTSSYNEQFFGPGTRLTVL.

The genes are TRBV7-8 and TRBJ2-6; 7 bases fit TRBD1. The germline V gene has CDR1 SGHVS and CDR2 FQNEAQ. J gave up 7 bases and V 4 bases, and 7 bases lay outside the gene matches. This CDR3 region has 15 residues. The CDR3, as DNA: TGTGCCAGCAGCTACACCAGACAGGGTGCCAACGTCCTGACTTTC. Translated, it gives CASSYTRQGANVLTF.

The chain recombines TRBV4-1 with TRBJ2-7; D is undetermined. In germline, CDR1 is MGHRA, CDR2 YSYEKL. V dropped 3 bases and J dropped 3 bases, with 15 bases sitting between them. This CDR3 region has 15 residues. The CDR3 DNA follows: TGCGCCAGCAGCCAGACTGCCCTTGCGGACTACGAGCAGTACTTC. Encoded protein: CASSQTALADYEQYF.